This T cell receptor beta chain stems from a study of blood T cell repertoires in COVID-19. Produced via immunoSEQ multiplex PCR; TCRdb's table is partial and in-frame only. The sample has about 480,000 clones; nearly 90% are singletons. CDR1 and CDR2 (germline): LNHNV, YYDKDF (reference sequence). The V gene lost 5 bases and the J gene lost 7 bases, with 12 bases spanning the gap. The CDR3 runs 14 residues. In its sample, this clone was seen a few times. The sequence came from a woman aged 18-29 years with acute COVID-19. Sequenced sample: PBMCs or T cells enriched from blood (not recorded which). This rearrangement joins TRBV15 to TRBJ1-6, with a weak D call TRBD1 (6 bases). The CDR3 DNA follows: TGTGCCACCAGCCGAGGCGGACAGAATTCACCCCTCCACTTT. This translates into CATSRGGQNSPLHF.